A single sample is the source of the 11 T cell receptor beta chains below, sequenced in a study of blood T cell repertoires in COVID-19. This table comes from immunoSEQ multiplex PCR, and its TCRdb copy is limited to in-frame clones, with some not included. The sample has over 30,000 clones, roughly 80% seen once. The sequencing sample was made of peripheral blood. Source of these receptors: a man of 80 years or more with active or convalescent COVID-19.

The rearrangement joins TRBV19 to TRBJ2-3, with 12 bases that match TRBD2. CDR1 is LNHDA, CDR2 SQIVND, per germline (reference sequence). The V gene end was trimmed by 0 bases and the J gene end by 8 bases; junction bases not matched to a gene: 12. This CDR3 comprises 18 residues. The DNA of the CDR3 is TGTGCCAGTAGTATAGAAGGGACTAGCGGGCGCATCTGGGCTACGCAGTATTTT. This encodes CASSIEGTSGRIWATQYF.

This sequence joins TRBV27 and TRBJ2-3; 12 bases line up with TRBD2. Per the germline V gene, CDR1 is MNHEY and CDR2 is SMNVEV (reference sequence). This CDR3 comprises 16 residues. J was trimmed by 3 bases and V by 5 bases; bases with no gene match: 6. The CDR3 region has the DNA TGTGCCAGCAGTCGCACGGGACTAGCGGGTACAGATACGCAGTATTTT. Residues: CASSRTGLAGTDTQYF.

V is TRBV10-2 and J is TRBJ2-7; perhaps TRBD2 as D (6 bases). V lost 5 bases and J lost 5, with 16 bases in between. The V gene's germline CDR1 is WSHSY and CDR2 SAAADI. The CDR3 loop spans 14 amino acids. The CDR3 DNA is TGCGCCAGCAGTACTCTCGGGGGTGGGAACGAGCAGTACTTC. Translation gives CASSTLGGGNEQYF.

The CDR3 DNA follows: TGTGCCAGCAGCTTCCAGGACTACACTGAAGCTTTCTTT. Translated, it gives CASSFQDYTEAFF. This chain joins TRBV5-5 and TRBJ1-1; no definite D call. Trimming stripped 2 bases from V and 3 bases from J, with 8 bases between. The CDR3 runs 13 residues. The V gene's germline CDR1 is SGHKS and CDR2 YYEKEE (reference sequence).

In nucleotides, the CDR3 is TGTGCCAGTAGTATCAAGGGCGGGAGGGCCCGTGGGGAGACCCAGTACTTC. It specifies CASSIKGGRARGETQYF. The gene calls are TRBV19 and TRBJ2-5; 9 bases match TRBD2. V shed 3 bases and J 5 bases; nucleotides not matched to a gene: 13. CDR1 is LNHDA and CDR2 is SQIVND in the germline V gene (reference sequence). The CDR3 has 17 amino acids. The full variable domain, completed using reference TRBV19 and TRBJ2-5, is DGGITQSPKYLFRKEGQNVTLSCEQNLNHDAMYWYRQDPGQGLRLIYYSQIVNDFQKGDIAEGYSVSREKKESFPLTVTSAQKNPTAFYLCASSIKGGRARGETQYFGPGTRLLVL.

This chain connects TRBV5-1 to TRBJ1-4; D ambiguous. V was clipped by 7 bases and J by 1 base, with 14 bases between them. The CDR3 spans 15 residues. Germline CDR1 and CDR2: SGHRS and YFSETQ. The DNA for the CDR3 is TGCGCCAGCCGGACTTCTACTGTAACTAATGAAAAACTGTTTTTT. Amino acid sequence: CASRTSTVTNEKLFF. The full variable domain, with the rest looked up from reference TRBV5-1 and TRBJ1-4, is KAGVTQTPRYLIKTRGQQVTLSCSPISGHRSVSWYQQTPGQGLQFLFEYFSETQRNKGNFPGRFSGRQFSNSRSEMNVSTLELGDSALYLCASRTSTVTNEKLFFGSGTQLSVL.

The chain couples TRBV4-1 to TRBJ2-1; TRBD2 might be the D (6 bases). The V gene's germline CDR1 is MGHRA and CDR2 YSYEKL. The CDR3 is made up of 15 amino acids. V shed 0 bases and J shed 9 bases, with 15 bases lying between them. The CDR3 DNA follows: TGCGCCAGCAGCCAAGATGGCGTAAGGCGGGGTGAGCAGTTCTTC. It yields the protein CASSQDGVRRGEQFF.

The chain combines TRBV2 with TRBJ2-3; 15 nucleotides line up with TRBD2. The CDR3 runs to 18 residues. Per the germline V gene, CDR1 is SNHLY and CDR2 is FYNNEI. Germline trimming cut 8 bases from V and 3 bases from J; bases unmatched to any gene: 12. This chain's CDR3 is CASVPFGLAGGPTDTQYF. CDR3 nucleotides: TGTGCCAGCGTCCCTTTCGGACTAGCGGGAGGGCCTACAGATACGCAGTATTTT.

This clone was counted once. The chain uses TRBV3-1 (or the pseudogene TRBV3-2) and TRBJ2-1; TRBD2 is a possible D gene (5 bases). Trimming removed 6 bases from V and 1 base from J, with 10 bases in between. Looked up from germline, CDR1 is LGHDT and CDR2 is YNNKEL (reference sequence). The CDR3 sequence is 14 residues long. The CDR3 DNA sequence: TGTGCCAGCAGGGCCCCGGGATCCTACAATGAGCAGTTCTTC. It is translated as CASRAPGSYNEQFF.

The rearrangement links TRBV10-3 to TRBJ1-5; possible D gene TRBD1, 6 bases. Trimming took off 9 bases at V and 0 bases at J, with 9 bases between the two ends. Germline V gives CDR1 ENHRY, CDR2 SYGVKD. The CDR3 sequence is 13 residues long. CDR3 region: CAIQGDSNQPQHF. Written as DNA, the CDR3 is TGTGCCATACAGGGTGATAGCAATCAGCCCCAGCATTTT.

The CDR3 bases are TGTGCCAGCAGCCCACTCCAGGGGCTGCGCTACGAGCAGTACTTC. Translated, it gives CASSPLQGLRYEQYF. The genes are TRBV7-6 and TRBJ2-7; possible D gene TRBD1, 6 bases. The CDR3 runs 15 residues. Germline V gene sequence: CDR1 SGHVS, CDR2 FNYEAQ. V was pared by 5 bases and J by 3 bases, with 17 bases between. The full variable domain, in which reference TRBV7-6 and TRBJ2-7 provide the parts outside the CDR3, is GAGVSQSPRYKVTKRGQDVALRCDPISGHVSLYWYRQALGQGPEFLTYFNYEAQQDKSGLPNDRFSAERPEGSISTLTIQRTEQRDSAMYRCASSPLQGLRYEQYFGPGTRLTVT.